The source of this T cell receptor beta chain is a study of Graves' ophthalmopathy and Graves' hyperthyroidism. Study results and caveats: The model flagged ophthalmopathy progression at approximately 66% sensitivity and 72% to 85% specificity. Separation of ophthalmopathy from stable hyperthyroidism was achieved by a 13-signature model, at 85% to 90% sensitivity and 81.08% specificity.

Remarks on this clonotype: Its antigen is unidentified.

RNA transcripts provided the template for amplifying TCR beta CDR3 regions. Investigators did first-round RT-PCR with HTBI primers, then second-round multiplex PCR. Each CDR3 protein is one row after TCRdb ran MiXCR on the multiplex PCR reads. The sample lists 600,000 to 950,000 distinct CDR3 sequences, around 40% seen once, with roughly 46% in the top ten. The diagnosis combined clinical symptoms, thyroxine, TRAb, thyroid ultrasound and orbital computed tomography scans. With V trimmed by 5 bases and J by 4 bases, 9 bases remained unmatched. Germline V CDR1 and CDR2: DFQATT, SNEGSKA (reference sequence). The CDR3 sequence is 14 residues long.

The clonotype originates from an adult man with Graves' ophthalmopathy. The chain links TRBV20-1 to TRBJ2-7, with TRBD2 matching over 9 bases. The sample consisted of peripheral blood. The CDR3 nucleotides are TGCAGTGCTCATCAAACGGGACTAGCATACGAGCAGTACTTC. Its translation is CSAHQTGLAYEQYF.